This entry lists 24 T cell receptor beta chains sequenced from one sample in a study of T cells in localized non-small cell lung cancer. Method: immunoSEQ multiplex PCR; TCRdb's copy keeps in-frame clones and lacks some. The top ten clones hold about 6% of a sample with over 25,000 clones, over 80% of them seen once. The sample consisted of PBMCs, taken before any cancer treatment. The receptors originated from a man between 40 and 69 years old with stage II lung adenocarcinoma.

This rearrangement joins TRBV28 to TRBJ2-3; a weak D match, TRBD2 (5 bases). Germline assignment: CDR1 MDHEN and CDR2 SYDVKM. This CDR3 is built from 15 residues. V was pared by 7 bases and J by 2 bases, with 16 bases between. CDR3 protein: CASTSGKRHTDTQYF. The CDR3 DNA reads TGTGCCAGCACTTCGGGGAAGCGGCACACAGATACGCAGTATTTT.

The CDR3 DNA reads TGTGCCAGCTCACCAGACTTGAACACTGAAGCTTTCTTT. Residues: CASSPDLNTEAFF. This rearrangement joins TRBV18 to TRBJ1-1; no clear D gene. Trimming left V 2 bases short and J 0 bases short, with 4 bases between. Germline CDR1 is KGHSH and CDR2 is LQKENI. This CDR3 contains 13 residues. The full variable domain, in which reference TRBV18 and TRBJ1-1 provide the parts outside the CDR3, is NAGVMQNPRHLVRRRGQEARLRCSPMKGHSHVYWYRQLPEEGLKFMVYLQKENIIDESGMPKERFSAEFPKEGPSILRIQQVVRGDSAAYFCASSPDLNTEAFFGQGTRLTVV.

V gene TRBV29-1 combines with J gene TRBJ2-5, with TRBD1 matching over 7 bases. Germline V gene sequence: CDR1 SQVTM, CDR2 ANQGSEA. The CDR3 totals 11 residues. V was clipped by 4 bases and J by 10 bases; unmatched bases: 6. In DNA, the CDR3 is TGCAGCGTTGGGGACAGCCTACTCCAGTACTTC. Its protein product is CSVGDSLLQYF.

CDR3 amino acids: CASSRSGTVSNQPQHF. The CDR3 bases are TGTGCCAGTAGTAGATCCGGGACAGTCAGCAATCAGCCCCAGCATTTT. V is TRBV19 and J is TRBJ1-5; 7 bases are a match to TRBD1. The CDR3 sequence is 16 residues long. Germline trimming cut 4 bases from V and 1 base from J; bases unmatched to any gene: 7. Looked up from germline, CDR1 is LNHDA and CDR2 is SQIVND (reference sequence).

This clone has only one observation. The gene calls are TRBV4-1 and TRBJ1-2, with D hard to call. Germline V lookup: CDR1 MGHRA, CDR2 YSYEKL. This CDR3 has 17 residues. Trimming removed 0 bases from V and 0 bases from J, with 14 bases in between. The CDR3 nucleotides read TGCGCCAGCAGCCAAGAAGGAATCCTAGCAGCTAACTATGGCTACACCTTC. This translates into CASSQEGILAANYGYTF.

The chain is built from TRBV7-2 and TRBJ2-1; 11 bases match TRBD2. CDR1 and CDR2 from the germline V gene are SGHTA and FQGNSA. J gave up 8 bases and V 4 bases, and 7 bases lay outside the gene matches. The CDR3 length is 15 residues. Written as DNA, the CDR3 is TGTGCCAGCAGCTATAAAGGACTAGCGGGTTATGAGCAGTTCTTC. It is translated as CASSYKGLAGYEQFF.

This chain uses TRBV28 with TRBJ1-1; a possible D gene is TRBD1 (5 bases). Germline CDR1 is MDHEN and CDR2 is SYDVKM. This CDR3 region has 15 residues. V lost 5 bases and J lost 1, with 14 bases in between. The CDR3 loop is CASSTSGRPNTEAFF. The CDR3 DNA is TGTGCCAGCAGTACCTCGGGACGGCCGAACACTGAAGCTTTCTTT.

This clone showed up just once. The chain is built from TRBV5-1 and TRBJ2-1; tentatively, D is TRBD1 or TRBD2 (8 bases each). Germline V gene sequence: CDR1 SGHRS, CDR2 YFSETQ. The CDR3 is 15 residues long. V was trimmed by 3 bases and J by 6 bases, leaving 16 bases between them. CDR3 in DNA: TGCGCCAGCAGCTACGGACAGGGACTAGGCAATGAGCAGTTCTTC. The encoded protein is CASSYGQGLGNEQFF.

The chain joins TRBV6-6 to TRBJ2-2; D gene uncertain. The germline CDR1 and CDR2 sequences are MNHNY and SVGAGI (reference sequence). This CDR3 is 11 amino acids long. V gave up 10 bases and J gave up 8 bases, with 11 bases separating them. CDR3 nucleotide sequence: TGTGCCATCCGACCCCGAGGGGAGCTGTTTTTT. As protein: CAIRPRGELFF.

The gene calls are TRBV4-3 and TRBJ1-2; unclear D gene. This CDR3 has 13 amino acids. V was clipped by 1 base and J by 4 bases, with 7 bases between them. Germline CDR1 is LGHNA and CDR2 is YSLEER. The CDR3 here is CASSQVVFYGYTF. The CDR3 DNA reads TGCGCCAGCAGCCAAGTCGTGTTCTATGGCTACACCTTC.

The chain couples TRBV5-1 to TRBJ2-1, with TRBD2 identical over 8 bases. CDR1 SGHRS and CDR2 YFSETQ come from the germline V gene. Germline trimming cut 4 bases from V and 6 bases from J; bases unmatched to any gene: 18. This CDR3 contains 18 residues. The CDR3, as DNA: TGCGCCAGCAGCCCTGGGACTGTAGGGACTAGTACGTCCAATGAGCAGTTCTTC. Residues: CASSPGTVGTSTSNEQFF. Drawing the rest from reference TRBV5-1 and TRBJ2-1, the complete variable domain is KAGVTQTPRYLIKTRGQQVTLSCSPISGHRSVSWYQQTPGQGLQFLFEYFSETQRNKGNFPGRFSGRQFSNSRSEMNVSTLELGDSALYLCASSPGTVGTSTSNEQFFGPGTRLTVL.

V usage is TRBV19 and J usage is TRBJ2-5; 11 bases line up with TRBD1. V was pared by 5 bases and J by 1 base, with 12 bases of the junction left unmatched. The CDR3 spans 18 residues. The V gene's germline CDR1 is LNHDA and CDR2 SQIVND (reference sequence). This chain's CDR3 is CASSSLRDRGVGQETQYF. The CDR3 bases are TGTGCCAGTAGTTCACTACGGGACAGGGGGGTTGGCCAAGAGACCCAGTACTTC.

The chain combines TRBV28 with TRBJ2-6, with TRBD1 identical over 9 bases. The V and J ends lost 7 bases and 1 base, in that order; junction bases with no gene match: 5. The CDR3 extends over 16 amino acids. Germline-derived CDR1 and CDR2 are MDHEN and SYDVKM. CDR3 in DNA: TGTGCCAGCAATTCCGGGACAGGGTCTGGGGCCAACGTCCTGACTTTC. Translating gives CASNSGTGSGANVLTF.

The chain combines TRBV6-1 with TRBJ1-1; unclear D gene. This CDR3 spans 12 amino acids. Trimming left V 3 bases short and J 4 bases short, with 6 bases between. The germline CDR1 and CDR2 sequences are MNHNS and SASEGT. The CDR3 nucleotides read TGTGCCAGCAGTGACGGGTTCACTGAAGCTTTCTTT. It encodes CASSDGFTEAFF.

The chain recombines TRBV19 with TRBJ2-4; 12 nucleotides line up with TRBD2. CDR3 length equals 16 residues. Trimming took 5 bases from V and 7 from J; bases not matched to a gene: 9. Germline loops: CDR1 LNHDA, CDR2 SQIVND (reference sequence). In DNA, the CDR3 is TGTGCCAGTAGTCCCCTAGCGGGAGGGACTGTGAACATTCAGTACTTC. Translated, it gives CASSPLAGGTVNIQYF.

The sample holds one count of this clone. The rearrangement links TRBV30 to TRBJ1-2; D is unresolved. V lost 1 base and J lost 7, with 13 bases in between. The CDR3 extends over 13 amino acids. Germline CDR1 GTSNPN, CDR2 SVGIG (reference sequence). The CDR3 nucleotides are TGTGCCTGGAGTGAGGGTTCCGGGTTTGGCTACACCTTC. This sequence encodes CAWSEGSGFGYTF. Looking up the rest from reference TRBV30 and TRBJ1-2 gives the full variable domain: SQTIHQWPATLVQPVGSPLSLECTVEGTSNPNLYWYRQAAGRGLQLLFYSVGIGQISSEVPQNLSASRPQDRQFILSSKKLLLSDSGFYLCAWSEGSGFGYTFGSGTRLTVV.

By sample share, this clone is medium-sized. V gene TRBV28 combines with J gene TRBJ2-6, with 7 bases matching TRBD1. V shed 4 bases, J shed 0 bases, and the junction held 3 bases outside the gene matches. The CDR3 covers 16 residues. The germline gives CDR1 MDHEN, CDR2 SYDVKM. The CDR3 nucleotides read TGTGCCAGCAGTTCACCAGGGGGCTCTGGGGCCAACGTCCTGACTTTC. This gives the protein CASSSPGGSGANVLTF.

The chain uses TRBV19 and TRBJ2-1; 8 bases are a match to TRBD1. The CDR3 contains 12 residues. Germline V lookup: CDR1 LNHDA, CDR2 SQIVND (reference sequence). Trimming cost V 5 bases and J 9 bases; bases outside gene matches: 3. CDR3 in amino acids: CASSPDRAEQFF. The DNA for the CDR3 is TGTGCCAGTAGTCCGGACAGGGCTGAGCAGTTCTTC.

The CDR3 region has the DNA TGTGCCAGCAGCTTAAACACCGGGGAGCTGTTTTTT. Translating gives CASSLNTGELFF. The chain joins TRBV11-3 to TRBJ2-2; no firm D call. The CDR3 loop spans 12 amino acids. Germline CDR1 reads SGHNT; CDR2 reads YENEEA. Trimming left V 2 bases short and J 2 bases short, with 0 bases between.

This chain links TRBV5-5 with TRBJ1-1, with D possibly TRBD1 on 5 matching bases. The CDR3 is made up of 15 amino acids. Germline V CDR1 and CDR2: SGHKS, YYEKEE (reference sequence). The V and J ends lost 4 bases and 2 bases respectively, with 15 bases between them. The CDR3, as DNA: TGTGCCAGCAGCCCGGGACCTCTAAAAAACACTGAAGCTTTCTTT. Protein sequence: CASSPGPLKNTEAFF.

This rearrangement joins TRBV25-1 to TRBJ2-7, with 9 bases aligning to TRBD2. The CDR3 is made up of 18 amino acids. With V trimmed by 5 bases and J by 3 bases, 17 bases remained unmatched. The germline V gene has CDR1 MGHDK and CDR2 SYGVNS. The CDR3 DNA reads as TGTGCCAGCAGTAATCGGGGGCTAGCGGGAACAACCGGCTACGAGCAGTACTTC. Translating gives CASSNRGLAGTTGYEQYF.

CDR3: CASSWGQEYYEQYF. The DNA for the CDR3 is TGTGCCAGCAGTTGGGGACAGGAATATTACGAGCAGTACTTC. The gene calls are TRBV11-2 and TRBJ2-7; 8 bases are shared with TRBD1. Germline lookup yields CDR1 SGHAT and CDR2 FQNNGV. V was pared by 6 bases and J by 4 bases, with 8 bases of the junction left unmatched. The CDR3 runs 14 residues.

The chain couples TRBV5-7 to TRBJ1-2; possible D gene TRBD1, 6 bases. TRBV5-7 is an ORF, and what it does is uncertain. V was trimmed by 1 base and J by 5 bases, leaving 18 bases between them. The CDR3 covers 16 residues. The CDR3 sequence is CASSLPPGHPGYGYTF. CDR3 DNA: TGTGCCAGCAGCTTGCCCCCGGGACACCCCGGATATGGCTACACCTTC.

The rearrangement uses TRBV10-2 and TRBJ2-1, with a possible D match to TRBD2 (6 bases). The germline V and J ends were trimmed by 7 bases and 12 bases, with 13 bases remaining between them. The germline V gene encodes CDR1 WSHSY and CDR2 SAAADI. This CDR3 has 11 residues. The CDR3 is CASTDGTLQFF. In DNA, the CDR3 is TGCGCCAGCACCGACGGGACTTTGCAGTTCTTC.